One and the same sample provided the 27 T cell receptor beta chains below, sequenced in a study of T-cell memory formation after mild COVID-19. TCRdb analysed the 5' RACE reads with MiXCR anew, one entry per CDR3 protein. The top ten clones hold 12% of a sample with fewer than 700,000 distinct CDR3 sequences, roughly 18% of them seen once. Sequences were obtained from PBMCs or a T cell subset sorted from them (not recorded which). The source of these receptors is an adult woman who had mild COVID-19 (a few samples of this study predate the infection). Cell type and time point are not known.

The rearrangement links TRBV5-1 to TRBJ1-3; no definite D call. CDR1 is SGHRS, CDR2 YFSETQ, per germline. CDR3 length: 17 residues. The V and J ends lost 4 bases and 1 base respectively, with 18 bases between them. This CDR3 is CASSPAPRISSGNTIYF. The CDR3 nucleotides are TGCGCCAGCAGCCCTGCCCCCAGAATTTCATCTGGAAACACCATATATTTT.

This clonotype has more than one count but fewer than ten. The J gene is TRBJ1-2, the V gene TRBV7-2; D call uncertain. Germline CDR1 and CDR2: SGHTA and FQGNSA. Trimming cost V 7 bases and J 8 bases, with 14 bases left between them. This CDR3 contains 12 residues. The CDR3 loop reads CASTPTLGGYTF. CDR3 DNA: TGTGCCAGCACCCCTACTTTGGGGGGCTACACCTTC.

This clonotype was seen a few times. Given a much more abundant clone one base away, this may be a read error. This chain connects TRBV19 to TRBJ2-5; D remains unclear. The CDR3 is 13 residues long. Trimming removed 9 bases from V and 2 bases from J, with 13 bases in between. The germline gives CDR1 LNHDA, CDR2 SQIVND (reference sequence). The CDR3 sequence: CARSGNSQETQYF. The CDR3 region has the DNA TGTGCCAGGAGTGGTAACAGTCAAGAGACCCAGTACTTC.

As concerns this clonotype: At one of its ends the junction is not consistent with the germline gene, which may arise from a read error. The rearrangement joins TRBV20-1 to TRBJ2-5; 8 positions agree with TRBD2. The CDR3 length is 12 residues. Germline V gene data show CDR1 as DFQATT and CDR2 as SNEGSKA (reference sequence). Here the CDR3 DNA reads TGCAGTGCTAGAGACAGCTATAGCGGGAACCACTTC. It codes for CSARDSYSGNHF.

This clonotype was seen a few times. The CDR3 reads CASGPLRDRAYEQYF. The DNA of the CDR3 is TGTGCCAGCGGCCCCCTACGGGACAGGGCTTACGAGCAGTACTTC. This chain links TRBV7-2 with TRBJ2-7, with 9 nucleotides matching TRBD1. CDR3 length: 15 residues. CDR1 and CDR2 (germline): SGHTA, FQGNSA. Trimming cost V 8 bases and J 4 bases; bases outside gene matches: 12.

In its sample, this clonotype was seen a few times. The chain couples TRBV5-1 to TRBJ1-5; unclear D gene. The CDR3 is 14 amino acids. V was clipped by 2 bases and J by 6 bases, with 12 bases between them. Germline CDR1 reads SGHRS; CDR2 reads YFSETQ. The CDR3 DNA sequence: TGCGCCAGCAGCTTCGAGGGTAACGGTCAGCCCCAGCATTTT. Its protein product is CASSFEGNGQPQHF.

This clonotype was counted between two and nine times. This chain connects TRBV5-6 to TRBJ2-7; a weak D match, TRBD1 (6 bases). The V end lost 6 bases, the J end lost 6 bases, and 19 bases lay between the germline ends. Germline values: CDR1 SGHDT, CDR2 YYEEEE. The CDR3 runs to 14 residues. The CDR3 loop is CASTRSQGKGEQYF. The CDR3 nucleotides are TGTGCCAGCACCCGCTCGCAGGGGAAAGGCGAGCAGTACTTC.

The chain uses TRBV12-3 or TRBV12-4 and TRBJ2-2; weak D call: TRBD1 (6 bases). The CDR3 contains 15 residues. The V end was cut by 3 bases, the J end by 5 bases, with 13 bases between. CDR3 protein: CASSFFGQGTGELFF. CDR3 bases: TGTGCCAGCAGTTTTTTTGGGCAGGGGACCGGGGAGCTGTTTTTT.

This clonotype occurred a few times. V gene TRBV30 combines with J gene TRBJ2-5, with a weak D call TRBD2 (5 bases). The CDR3 runs 13 residues. Germline loops: CDR1 GTSNPN, CDR2 SVGIG (reference sequence). Trimming pared 2 bases from V and 0 bases from J, leaving 7 bases between. CDR3 in DNA: TGTGCCTGGAGTAGGAGGTACCAAGAGACCCAGTACTTC. Its protein product is CAWSRRYQETQYF.

This clonotype occurred once. The chain employs TRBV4-2 and TRBJ2-7; D is perhaps TRBD2 (5 bases). This CDR3 has 16 residues. In germline, CDR1 is LGHNA, CDR2 YNFKEQ. V lost 0 bases and J 3 bases, leaving 15 bases between the germline ends. CDR3 in amino acids: CASSQELAGFYYEQYF. Here the CDR3 DNA reads TGTGCCAGCAGCCAAGAGCTAGCCGGCTTTTACTACGAGCAGTACTTC.

This chain connects TRBV6-1 to TRBJ2-7; D call uncertain. Germline loops: CDR1 MNHNS, CDR2 SASEGT. Trimming stripped 4 bases from V and 6 bases from J, with 13 bases between. The CDR3 is 13 amino acids. The CDR3 bases are TGTGCCAGCAGTGCCCCGGGCCGGAGCGAGCAGTACTTC. Translating it yields CASSAPGRSEQYF.

V gene TRBV3-1 combines with J gene TRBJ1-5; D is ambiguous. The CDR3 is 16 amino acids. Trimming took off 1 base at V and 0 bases at J, with 10 bases between the two ends. Per germline, CDR1 LGHDT and CDR2 YNNKEL (reference sequence). CDR3 loop: CASSQGRTVSNQPQHF. DNA for the CDR3: TGTGCCAGCAGCCAAGGCAGGACCGTTAGCAATCAGCCCCAGCATTTT.

The rearrangement joins TRBV6-1 to TRBJ1-1; 8 bases agree with TRBD1. The junction had 7 bases not matched to a gene; V was cut back by 7 bases and J by 6 bases. CDR1 and CDR2 from the germline V gene are MNHNS and SASEGT. The CDR3 extends over 13 amino acids. The CDR3 protein is CASIGQGRAEAFF. CDR3 coding DNA: TGTGCCAGCATCGGACAGGGAAGGGCTGAAGCTTTCTTT.

The chain is built from TRBV29-1 and TRBJ2-7; unclear D gene. Germline V gene data show CDR1 as SQVTM and CDR2 as ANQGSEA. The CDR3 sequence is 11 residues long. V lost 2 bases, J lost 6 bases, and 8 bases lay in between. CDR3 nucleotides: TGCAGCGTTGAACTCGGCGGCGAGCAGTACTTC. Translation: CSVELGGEQYF.

The chain has TRBV10-3 and TRBJ1-1, with TRBD1 identical over 8 bases. CDR1 and CDR2 from the germline V gene are ENHRY and SYGVKD. V lost 0 bases to trimming and J lost 5 bases; unmatched junction nucleotides: 11. The CDR3 covers 17 residues. This CDR3 is CAISESFPSRGQTEAFF. DNA of the CDR3: TGTGCCATCAGTGAGTCCTTCCCAAGCAGGGGGCAGACTGAAGCTTTCTTT.

The V and J genes are TRBV29-1 and TRBJ2-7; 7 nucleotides align to TRBD1. The CDR3 covers 11 residues. After removal of 7 bases from V and 5 bases from J, the junction contained 5 bases not matched to a gene. The V gene's germline CDR1 is SQVTM and CDR2 ANQGSEA. CDR3 in DNA: TGCAGCGCAATCGGACAGGACGAGCAGTACTTC. Its translation: CSAIGQDEQYF.

This clonotype came up a few times. The chain has TRBV7-9 and TRBJ2-5; D perhaps matches TRBD1 (6 bases). CDR1 and CDR2 from the germline V gene are SEHNR and FQNEAQ (reference sequence). This CDR3 is built from 11 residues. The V end lost 11 bases, the J end lost 4 bases, and 11 bases lay between the germline ends. DNA of the CDR3: TGTGCCGGCCAGGGGCCAGAGACCCAGTACTTC. Translation gives CAGQGPETQYF.

The chain combines TRBV20-1 with TRBJ1-6; 7 bases agree with TRBD1. The germline V gene encodes CDR1 DFQATT and CDR2 SNEGSKA (reference sequence). The CDR3 spans 15 residues. Trimming cost V 3 bases and J 8 bases; bases outside gene matches: 10. The CDR3 is CSASRDAGGDSPLHF. Here the CDR3 DNA reads TGCAGTGCTAGTCGGGACGCAGGGGGAGATTCACCCCTCCACTTT.

The table lists this clonotype with a few counts. The V call is TRBV7-2, the J call TRBJ1-2, with D tentatively TRBD1 (6 bases). The germline V gene encodes CDR1 SGHTA and CDR2 FQGNSA. This CDR3 has 16 residues. Trimming stripped 5 bases from V and 0 bases from J, with 16 bases between. The CDR3 loop is CASSPSGTRSNYGYTF. The DNA for the CDR3 is TGTGCCAGCAGCCCCTCCGGGACACGATCTAACTATGGCTACACCTTC.

V and J are TRBV7-9 and TRBJ1-3; no reliable D call. Germline CDR1 is SEHNR and CDR2 is FQNEAQ (reference sequence). This CDR3 is 15 amino acids long. Trimming shortened V by 6 bases and J by 0 bases, and 12 bases separated the two germline ends. In DNA, the CDR3 is TGTGCCAGCAGTTCAACAGTGAGCTCTGGAAACACCATATATTTT. The encoded protein is CASSSTVSSGNTIYF.

This chain links TRBV24-1 with TRBJ2-1, with 12 bases that match TRBD1. CDR1 is KGHDR, CDR2 SFDVKD, per germline. The CDR3 has 17 residues. Trimming at V came to 3 bases and at J to 7 bases, leaving 9 bases not matched to a gene. The CDR3 region has the DNA TGTGCCACCAGTGATCCGCCGGGACAGGGGGCTGGAAATGAGCAGTTCTTC. It is translated as CATSDPPGQGAGNEQFF.

This clonotype was counted a few times. The chain is built from TRBV29-1 and TRBJ2-3; tentatively, D is TRBD1 (5 bases). V dropped 0 bases and J dropped 2 bases, with 9 bases sitting between them. This CDR3 is built from 14 residues. The V gene's germline CDR1 is SQVTM and CDR2 ANQGSEA. Written as DNA, the CDR3 is TGCAGCGTTGAAGACGGACAATCCACAGATACGCAGTATTTT. This encodes CSVEDGQSTDTQYF.

This clonotype was found a few times. The chain recombines TRBV5-1 with TRBJ1-1; no clear D gene. The CDR3 contains 13 residues. CDR1 is SGHRS and CDR2 is YFSETQ in the germline V gene. Trimming removed 1 base at V and 4 bases at J, with 8 bases between. CDR3 nucleotides: TGCGCCAGCAGCTTGCAGGATAGCACTGAAGCTTTCTTT. Translated: CASSLQDSTEAFF.

This sequence joins TRBV15 and TRBJ1-2; 9 bases align to TRBD1. V lost 5 bases, J lost 8 bases, and 12 bases stayed unmatched. This CDR3 has 15 residues. Germline loops: CDR1 LNHNV, CDR2 YYDKDF (reference sequence). Here the CDR3 reads CATSSRRGQGEGYTF. As DNA, the CDR3 is TGTGCCACCAGCTCCCGTAGGGGACAGGGCGAGGGCTACACCTTC.

This clonotype showed up just once. V and J are TRBV5-6 and TRBJ2-3; 7 bases agree with TRBD2. CDR3 size: 16 residues. Losses at the gene ends were 0 bases for V and 4 bases for J; bases not matched to a gene: 8. Per the germline V gene, CDR1 is SGHDT and CDR2 is YYEEEE. This CDR3 is CASSLARLASADTQYF. In DNA, the CDR3 is TGTGCCAGCAGCTTGGCCCGACTAGCTAGTGCAGATACGCAGTATTTT. The whole variable domain, filled in from reference TRBV5-6 and TRBJ2-3, reads DAGVTQSPTHLIKTRGQQVTLRCSPKSGHDTVSWYQQALGQGPQFIFQYYEEEERQRGNFPDRFSGHQFPNYSSELNVNALLLGDSALYLCASSLARLASADTQYFGPGTRLTVL.

The CDR3 coding sequence is TGTGCCAGCAGTTTTTGGCAGGGGGCCAACAATGAGCAGTTCTTC. It encodes CASSFWQGANNEQFF. This chain uses TRBV27 with TRBJ2-1; TRBD1 aligns across 8 bases. V was clipped by 3 bases and J by 5 bases; unmatched bases: 6. Germline V lookup: CDR1 MNHEY, CDR2 SMNVEV (reference sequence). The CDR3 covers 15 residues.

The rearrangement uses TRBV30 and TRBJ2-2; unclear D gene. This CDR3 spans 10 amino acids. With 8 bases removed from V and 3 bases from J, the gap between germline ends came to 4 bases. Germline CDR1 GTSNPN, CDR2 SVGIG (reference sequence). The CDR3 loop reads CAGYTGELFF. In DNA form, the CDR3 reads TGTGCCGGATACACCGGGGAGCTGTTTTTT.